What follows are 18 T cell receptor beta chains derived from one specimen sequenced in a study of blood T cell repertoires in COVID-19. Sequencing used immunoSEQ multiplex PCR; TCRdb keeps in-frame clones, though not all of them. Among just over 75,000 clones listed, around nine tenths were seen once. Sequencing was done on a sample of peripheral blood. These receptors all stem from an elderly woman with active or convalescent COVID-19.

CDR3 in DNA: TGTGCCAGCAGCTTAGATGGCACAGACTATGGCTACACCTTC. Translation: CASSLDGTDYGYTF. V gene TRBV7-9 combines with J gene TRBJ1-2; D gene uncertain. With 1 base removed from V and 3 bases from J, the gap between germline ends came to 9 bases. Germline lookup yields CDR1 SEHNR and CDR2 FQNEAQ (reference sequence). The CDR3 loop spans 14 amino acids.

CDR3: CASSLAGTGVYEQYF. In DNA form, the CDR3 reads TGTGCCAGCAGTTTGGCCGGGACAGGGGTCTACGAGCAGTACTTC. The chain carries TRBV28 and TRBJ2-7; 10 nucleotides agree with TRBD1. V lost 3 bases and J lost 3; bases outside the gene matches: 5. Germline assignment: CDR1 MDHEN and CDR2 SYDVKM. The CDR3 spans 15 residues.

The chain recombines TRBV6-6 with TRBJ1-5; perhaps TRBD1 as D (6 bases). The V gene lost 4 bases and the J gene lost 4 bases, with 11 bases spanning the gap. Germline assignment: CDR1 MNHNY and CDR2 SVGAGI (reference sequence). This CDR3 comprises 14 residues. The CDR3 region is CASSLAGENQPQHF. Here the CDR3 DNA reads TGTGCCAGCAGTTTGGCAGGGGAAAATCAGCCCCAGCATTTT.

This chain links TRBV7-9 with TRBJ2-3; TRBD1 is a possible D gene (6 bases). The germline V gene encodes CDR1 SEHNR and CDR2 FQNEAQ (reference sequence). Trimming took 0 bases from V and 0 from J, leaving 13 bases between them. This CDR3 has 17 amino acids. The CDR3 sequence is CASSLAFGTQSTDTQYF. The CDR3 DNA is TGTGCCAGCAGCTTAGCGTTTGGGACACAAAGCACAGATACGCAGTATTTT. The whole variable domain, filled in from reference TRBV7-9 and TRBJ2-3, reads DTGVSQNPRHKITKRGQNVTFRCDPISEHNRLYWYRQTLGQGPEFLTYFQNEAQLEKSRLLSDRFSAERPKGSFSTLEIQRTEQGDSAMYLCASSLAFGTQSTDTQYFGPGTRLTVL.

The chain couples TRBV7-2 to TRBJ2-2; possibly TRBD2 for D (6 bases). The CDR3 is 14 amino acids. CDR1 and CDR2 (germline): SGHTA, FQGNSA. The germline V and J ends were trimmed by 4 bases and 5 bases, with 11 bases remaining between them. CDR3 sequence reads: CASSWGLNTGELFF. DNA for the CDR3: TGTGCCAGCAGCTGGGGACTGAATACCGGGGAGCTGTTTTTT.

This clone showed up just once. The chain couples TRBV2 to TRBJ2-4; 11 bases align to TRBD2. The V gene's germline CDR1 is SNHLY and CDR2 FYNNEI. V shed 0 bases, J shed 6 bases, and the junction held 4 bases outside the gene matches. This CDR3 contains 16 residues. DNA of the CDR3: TGTGCCAGCAGTGAAGCGAGACTAGCGGGGTTAAACATTCAGTACTTC. Translating it yields CASSEARLAGLNIQYF.

The V and J genes are TRBV12-5 and TRBJ2-7, with D perhaps TRBD2 (6 bases). The CDR3 covers 17 residues. Germline V gene data show CDR1 as LGHNT and CDR2 as FRNRAP. V gave up 1 base and J gave up 0 bases, with 16 bases separating them. CDR3: CASGLDPRRDISYEQYF. In DNA form, the CDR3 reads TGTGCTAGTGGTTTGGACCCCCGGAGGGATATCTCCTACGAGCAGTACTTC.

The J gene is TRBJ1-5, the V gene TRBV6-2 or TRBV6-3, with unresolved D. Germline V gives CDR1 MNHEY, CDR2 SVGEGT. V was trimmed by 3 bases and J by 0 bases, leaving 9 bases between them. This CDR3 spans 15 amino acids. Here the CDR3 DNA reads TGTGCCAGCAGTTATTCGAGGGATAGCAATCAGCCCCAGCATTTT. Its protein product is CASSYSRDSNQPQHF.

V and J are TRBV6-5 and TRBJ2-2, with D possibly matching TRBD2 (6 bases). V gave up 1 base and J gave up 3 bases, with 12 bases separating them. CDR3 length: 16 amino acids. CDR1 MNHEY and CDR2 SVGAGI come from the germline V gene. CDR3 region: CASSYFAGHDTGELFF. CDR3 bases: TGTGCCAGCAGTTACTTTGCGGGGCATGACACCGGGGAGCTGTTTTTT.

V usage is TRBV5-1 and J usage is TRBJ1-1, with 12 bases that match TRBD1. V was clipped by 4 bases and J by 7 bases; unmatched bases: 14. The germline V gene encodes CDR1 SGHRS and CDR2 YFSETQ. The CDR3 consists of 17 residues. CDR3: CASSPGQGAYNSGEAFF. CDR3 nucleotide sequence: TGCGCCAGCAGCCCGGGACAGGGGGCTTATAATAGTGGTGAAGCTTTCTTT.

This CDR3 is CASVSGGAGDTQYF. The CDR3 nucleotides read TGTGCCAGTGTCAGCGGGGGGGCCGGAGATACGCAGTATTTT. V is TRBV19 and J is TRBJ2-3; TRBD2 agrees at 10 bases. V shed 8 bases and J 5 bases; nucleotides not matched to a gene: 7. Germline V gene sequence: CDR1 LNHDA, CDR2 SQIVND (reference sequence). The CDR3 extends over 14 amino acids.

The rearrangement joins TRBV7-2 to TRBJ1-6, with D perhaps matching TRBD1 (6 bases). There are 16 residues in the CDR3. V lost 3 bases, J lost 6 bases, and 15 bases lay in between. CDR1 and CDR2 from the germline V gene are SGHTA and FQGNSA. CDR3 nucleotide sequence: TGTGCCAGCAGCTTCTCCGGACAGTCTGCTAATTCACCCCTCCACTTT. Its translation: CASSFSGQSANSPLHF. Supplemented by reference TRBV7-2 and TRBJ1-6, the full variable domain reads GAGVSQSPSNKVTEKGKDVELRCDPISGHTALYWYRQSLGQGLEFLIYFQGNSAPDKSGLPSDRFSAERTGGSVSTLTIQRTQQEDSAVYLCASSFSGQSANSPLHFGNGTRLTVT.

The chain joins TRBV7-9 to TRBJ2-4; 9 bases are a match to TRBD1. Trimming at V came to 0 bases and at J to 5 bases, leaving 5 bases not matched to a gene. The CDR3 has 16 amino acids. CDR1 and CDR2 from the germline V gene are SEHNR and FQNEAQ (reference sequence). The CDR3 loop is CASSLAAGTGQNIQYF. CDR3 nucleotide sequence: TGTGCCAGCAGCTTAGCGGCTGGGACAGGGCAAAACATTCAGTACTTC.

V gene TRBV3-1 (or the pseudogene TRBV3-2) combines with J gene TRBJ2-1, with 8 positions matching TRBD1. In germline, CDR1 is LGHDT, CDR2 YNNKEL (reference sequence). V shed 1 base, J shed 7 bases, and the junction held 6 bases outside the gene matches. The CDR3 consists of 15 residues. CDR3 loop: CASSQGQGAGNEQFF. DNA of the CDR3: TGTGCCAGCAGCCAAGGTCAGGGGGCCGGGAATGAGCAGTTCTTC.

The chain carries TRBV4-3 and TRBJ1-1, with 7 bases fitting TRBD1. CDR1 LGHNA and CDR2 YSLEER come from the germline V gene. J was trimmed by 5 bases and V by 4 bases; bases with no gene match: 16. The CDR3 is 17 amino acids. The CDR3 is CASSPAPGQVGGTEAFF. CDR3 sequence (DNA): TGCGCCAGCAGCCCCGCCCCAGGACAGGTCGGCGGGACTGAAGCTTTCTTT.

The rearrangement links TRBV2 to TRBJ2-7, with D perhaps TRBD1 (6 bases). CDR3 length: 16 residues. Germline loops: CDR1 SNHLY, CDR2 FYNNEI. Trimming shortened V by 0 bases and J by 3 bases, and 15 bases separated the two germline ends. DNA of the CDR3: TGTGCCAGCAGTGAAGCGGAGCAGGGGACCAACTACGAGCAGTACTTC. Translated, it gives CASSEAEQGTNYEQYF.

This clone was recorded once. DNA of the CDR3: TGTGCCAGCAGCGTAGCTCCGGACAGTAATCAGCCCCAGCATTTT. It encodes CASSVAPDSNQPQHF. This sequence joins TRBV9 and TRBJ1-5; possibly TRBD1 for D (6 bases). Germline V gene sequence: CDR1 SGDLS, CDR2 YYNGEE. Between the trimmed V and J ends, which lost 0 bases and 4 bases, there was a span of 11 bases. This CDR3 spans 15 amino acids.

The CDR3, as DNA: TGTGCCTGGAGACCGGGGAACTATGGCTACACCTTC. It codes for CAWRPGNYGYTF. V usage is TRBV30 and J usage is TRBJ1-2; the D is unclear. This CDR3 contains 12 residues. V dropped 3 bases and J dropped 2 bases, with 7 bases sitting between them. Germline V gene lookup returns CDR1 GTSNPN and CDR2 SVGIG (reference sequence).